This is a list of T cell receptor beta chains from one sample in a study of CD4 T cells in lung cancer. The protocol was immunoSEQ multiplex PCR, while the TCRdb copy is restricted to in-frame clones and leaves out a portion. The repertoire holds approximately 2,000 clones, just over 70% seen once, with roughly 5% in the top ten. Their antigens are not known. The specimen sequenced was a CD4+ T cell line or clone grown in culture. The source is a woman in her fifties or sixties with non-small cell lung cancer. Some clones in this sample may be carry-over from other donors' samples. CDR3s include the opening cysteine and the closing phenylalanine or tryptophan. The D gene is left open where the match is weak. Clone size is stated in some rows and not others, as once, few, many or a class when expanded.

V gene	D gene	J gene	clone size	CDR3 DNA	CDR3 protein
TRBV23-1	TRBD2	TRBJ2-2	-	TGCGCCAGCAGCCGGACTAGCGGGAAGTTAGGGGAGCTGTTTTTT	CASSRTSGKLGELFF
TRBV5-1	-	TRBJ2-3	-	TGCGCCAGCACCCGTGAGGCTAGGGCAGATACGCAGTATTTT	CASTREARADTQYF
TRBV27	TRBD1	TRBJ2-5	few	TGTGCCAGCAGTCACGATTGGGACAGCCAAGAGACCCAGTACTTC	CASSHDWDSQETQYF
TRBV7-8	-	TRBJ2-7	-	TGTGCCAGCAGCTTAGGCGGGGGCGGGGAGCAGTACTTC	CASSLGGGGEQYF
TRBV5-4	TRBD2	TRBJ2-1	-	TGTGCCAGCAGCTTGGAGCGGGGGGCCTACAATGAGCAGTTCTTC	CASSLERGAYNEQFF
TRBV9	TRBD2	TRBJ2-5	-	TGTGCCAGCAGCCGTTCCGGGGGGGGTATGTTGGAGACCCAGTACTTC	CASSRSGGGMLETQYF
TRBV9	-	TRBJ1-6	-	TGTGCCAGCAGCGAAAGCTCCTATAATTCACCCCTCCACTTT	CASSESSYNSPLHF
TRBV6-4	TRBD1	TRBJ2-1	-	TGTGCCAGCAGTGGGGACAGTTACAATGAGCAGTTCTTC	CASSGDSYNEQFF
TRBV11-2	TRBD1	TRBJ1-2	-	TGTGCCAGCAGCTTCCGACAGGGGTGGCTATATGGCTACACCTTC	CASSFRQGWLYGYTF
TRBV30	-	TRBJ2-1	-	TGTGCCTTGACTAGGGGGATAGAGCAGTTCTTC	CALTRGIEQFF
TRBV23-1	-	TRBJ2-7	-	TGCGCCAGCAGTCAATCGGGGGTTTACGAGCAGTACTTC	CASSQSGVYEQYF
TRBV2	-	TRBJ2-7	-	TGTGCCAGCTGGGGGGCCGGGACGACAAGCTACGAGCAGTACTTC	CASWGAGTTSYEQYF
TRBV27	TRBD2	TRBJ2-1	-	TGTGCCAGCAGTTTCATGAGCGGGAGAAGGGGGTACAATGAGCAGTTCTTC	CASSFMSGRRGYNEQFF
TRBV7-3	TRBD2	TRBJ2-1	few	TGTGCCAGCAGTCTATTGGGACTAGCGGAGCAGTTCTTC	CASSLLGLAEQFF
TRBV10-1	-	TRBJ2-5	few	TGCGCCAGCAGTGTTCCCAGGGGGGGTCAAGAGACCCAGTACTTC	CASSVPRGGQETQYF
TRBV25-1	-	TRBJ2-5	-	TGTGCCACTGGGTCCGAGAGGGACCAAGAGACCCAGTACTTC	CATGSERDQETQYF
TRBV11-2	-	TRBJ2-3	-	TGTGCCAGCAGCCCTCCGTTGGGACCTCCGGTGACAGATACGCAGTATTTT	CASSPPLGPPVTDTQYF
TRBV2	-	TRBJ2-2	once	TGTGCCAGCAGCCCTCGGACTAAGAACACCGGGGAGCTGTTTTTT	CASSPRTKNTGELFF
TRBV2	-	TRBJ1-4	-	TGTGCCAGCAGTGTCGGGGGGGGTAATGAAAAACTGTTTTTT	CASSVGGGNEKLFF
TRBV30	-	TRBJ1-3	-	TGTGCCTGGACTCCAACGCGTGGAAACACCATATATTTT	CAWTPTRGNTIYF
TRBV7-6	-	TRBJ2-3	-	TGTGCCAGCAGCTTAGAGCCAGGCCCCATAACCACAGATACGCAGTATTTT	CASSLEPGPITTDTQYF
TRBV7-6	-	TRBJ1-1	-	TGTGCCAGCAGCCCGGGGCCGGCGAACACTGAAGCTTTCTTT	CASSPGPANTEAFF
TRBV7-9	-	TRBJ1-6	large	TGTGCCAGCAGCCCGGATGTCCCCTATAATTCACCCCTCCACTTT	CASSPDVPYNSPLHF
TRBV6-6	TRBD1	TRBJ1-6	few	TGTGCCAGCAACAGGGACAGGGGGCTTGGTAATTCACCCCTCCACTTT	CASNRDRGLGNSPLHF
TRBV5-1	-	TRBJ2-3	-	TGCGCCAGCAGCGGGGGGCGTTCTAGCACAGATACGCAGTATTTT	CASSGGRSSTDTQYF
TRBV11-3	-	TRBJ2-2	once	TGTGCCAGCGGGCGGGAGCTGTTTTTT	CASGRELFF
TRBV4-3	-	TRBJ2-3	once	TGCGCCAGCAGCCACCAACGGACGGGAGATACGCAGTATTTT	CASSHQRTGDTQYF
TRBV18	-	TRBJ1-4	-	TGTGCCAGCTCACCACGGGGCCTTCCCAATGAAAAACTGTTTTTT	CASSPRGLPNEKLFF
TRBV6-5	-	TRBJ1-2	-	TGTGCCGCAAGGGGGGGAAGATGGTATGGCTACACCTTC	CAARGGRWYGYTF
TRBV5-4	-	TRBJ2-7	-	TGTGCCAGCAGCTTTACCGGACGGGGAAACTACGAGCAGTACTTC	CASSFTGRGNYEQYF
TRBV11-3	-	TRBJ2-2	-	TGTGCCAGCAGCTTAGAGCTGGGTGGCGGGGAGCTGTTTTTT	CASSLELGGGELFF
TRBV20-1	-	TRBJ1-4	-	TGCAGTTTTCGAGCCAATGAAAAACTGTTTTTT	CSFRANEKLFF
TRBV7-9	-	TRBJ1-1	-	TGTGCCAGCAGCTTAGGTACCCGTGACACTGAAGCTTTCTTT	CASSLGTRDTEAFF
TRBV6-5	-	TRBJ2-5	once	TGTGCCAGCAGTTATCGGTTGACCGACAGTGAAGAGACCCAGTACTTC	CASSYRLTDSEETQYF
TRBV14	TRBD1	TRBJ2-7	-	TGTGCCAGCAGCCAAGATAAGGACAGGGGGCTCTACGAGCAGTACTTC	CASSQDKDRGLYEQYF
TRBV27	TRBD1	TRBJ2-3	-	TGTGCCAGCAGTCAACTCGGGACAGGGCGCACAGATACGCAGTATTTT	CASSQLGTGRTDTQYF
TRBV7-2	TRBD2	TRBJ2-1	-	TGTGCCAGCAGATCAAAACTAGCGGGACTTCAGGATGAGCAGTTCTTC	CASRSKLAGLQDEQFF
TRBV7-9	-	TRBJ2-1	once	TGTGCCAGCAGCTTAGGGAATGAGCAGTTCTTC	CASSLGNEQFF
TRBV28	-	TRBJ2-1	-	TGTGCCAGCAGCTCCGACTACAATGAGCAGTTCTTC	CASSSDYNEQFF
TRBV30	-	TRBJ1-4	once	TGTGCCTGGAGTGCTCTTTATGAAAAACTGTTTTTT	CAWSALYEKLFF
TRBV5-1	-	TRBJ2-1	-	TGCGCCAGCAGCTGGCAAAGTGGTTTGGGCGAGCAGTTCTTC	CASSWQSGLGEQFF
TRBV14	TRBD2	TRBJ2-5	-	TGTGCCAGCAGCCAGTGGCGGGGGGGCCTGGAGACCCAGTACTTC	CASSQWRGGLETQYF
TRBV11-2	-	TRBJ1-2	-	TGTGCCAGCAGCTCAACGTCAGGACCCCGTTATGGCTACACCTTC	CASSSTSGPRYGYTF